This is a list of T cell receptor beta chains from one sample in a study of glioma-infiltrating T cells after dendritic cell vaccination. Assay used: immunoSEQ multiplex PCR; TCRdb lists only in-frame clones, some missing. This sample yields some 110,000 clones, of which roughly 90% are seen a single time; more than 2.5% belongs to the top ten. This sample comprised blood, obtained after dendritic cell vaccination. These receptors were taken from a human donor with glioblastoma. Both conserved end residues are part of each CDR3. Fields, in order: CDR3 protein, CDR3 DNA, J gene, V gene, clone size, D gene. D genes are given only for firm matches. Some rows have no size entry. The others give once, few or many, or a class for an expanded clone.

cdr3_aa: CASSVGLAGGHYEQFF
cdr3_nt: TGTGCCAGCAGCGTAGGACTAGCGGGAGGGCACTATGAGCAGTTCTTC
j_call: TRBJ2-1
v_call: TRBV9
clone_size: -
d_call: TRBD2

cdr3_aa: CASSGNNRAAGGYTF
cdr3_nt: TGTGCCAGCAGCGGCAATAACAGGGCCGCAGGCGGCTACACCTTC
j_call: TRBJ1-2
v_call: TRBV2
clone_size: -
d_call: -

cdr3_aa: CASSGTGGLTKFF
cdr3_nt: TGTGCCAGCAGTGGTACAGGGGGCCTTACGAAGTTTTTT
j_call: TRBJ1-4
v_call: TRBV25-1
clone_size: -
d_call: TRBD1

cdr3_aa: CAWSVPGRRRKNTEAFF
cdr3_nt: TGTGCCTGGAGTGTACCTGGCAGGAGGAGGAAGAACACTGAAGCTTTCTTT
j_call: TRBJ1-1
v_call: TRBV30
clone_size: -
d_call: -

cdr3_aa: CASSNQGYNEQFF
cdr3_nt: TGTGCCAGCAGTAATCAGGGATACAATGAGCAGTTCTTC
j_call: TRBJ2-1
v_call: TRBV11-3
clone_size: -
d_call: -

cdr3_aa: CASSFGQGMYEQYF
cdr3_nt: TGTGCCAGCAGCTTCGGACAGGGGATGTACGAGCAGTACTTC
j_call: TRBJ2-7
v_call: TRBV5-5
clone_size: -
d_call: TRBD1

cdr3_aa: CASSGVSGVTYEQYF
cdr3_nt: TGTGCCAGCAGTGGGGTTAGCGGGGTAACCTACGAGCAGTACTTC
j_call: TRBJ2-7
v_call: TRBV6-1
clone_size: -
d_call: TRBD2

cdr3_aa: CASSPGQYNEQFF
cdr3_nt: TGCGCCAGCAGCCCCGGACAGTACAATGAGCAGTTCTTC
j_call: TRBJ2-1
v_call: TRBV5-1
clone_size: -
d_call: -

cdr3_aa: CASYPTGGIADEQYF
cdr3_nt: TGTGCCAGTTATCCTACAGGGGGCATCGCCGACGAGCAGTACTTC
j_call: TRBJ2-7
v_call: TRBV2
clone_size: -
d_call: TRBD1

cdr3_aa: CASSFEVGHGYGYTF
cdr3_nt: TGTGCCAGCAGTTTTGAGGTGGGACATGGCTATGGCTACACCTTC
j_call: TRBJ1-2
v_call: TRBV27
clone_size: -
d_call: -

cdr3_aa: CASSIVRGADTQYF
cdr3_nt: TGTGCCAGTAGTATAGTTCGAGGAGCAGATACGCAGTATTTT
j_call: TRBJ2-3
v_call: TRBV19
clone_size: -
d_call: -

cdr3_aa: CASGTGVGELFF
cdr3_nt: TGTGCCTCCGGGACAGGGGTCGGGGAGCTGTTTTTT
j_call: TRBJ2-2
v_call: TRBV9
clone_size: once
d_call: TRBD1

cdr3_aa: CAWSVSGGQFF
cdr3_nt: TGTGCCTGGAGTGTATCCGGGGGGCAGTTCTTC
j_call: TRBJ2-1
v_call: TRBV30
clone_size: -
d_call: -

cdr3_aa: CATSTGSGTSGYEQYF
cdr3_nt: TGTGCCACCAGCACCGGCTCCGGGACTAGCGGGTACGAGCAGTACTTC
j_call: TRBJ2-7
v_call: TRBV15
clone_size: -
d_call: TRBD2

cdr3_aa: CSAPGTPQETQYF
cdr3_nt: TGCAGCGCCCCCGGGACACCCCAAGAGACCCAGTACTTC
j_call: TRBJ2-5
v_call: TRBV29-1
clone_size: -
d_call: -

cdr3_aa: CASSLRPGETQYF
cdr3_nt: TGCGCCAGCAGCTTGCGTCCCGGGGAGACCCAGTACTTC
j_call: TRBJ2-5
v_call: TRBV5-1
clone_size: -
d_call: -

cdr3_aa: CASSPTGTNQPQHF
cdr3_nt: TGTGCCAGCTCCCCGACAGGGACAAATCAGCCCCAGCATTTT
j_call: TRBJ1-5
v_call: TRBV18
clone_size: -
d_call: TRBD1

cdr3_aa: CASSWTGTGELFF
cdr3_nt: TGCGCCAGCAGCTGGACAGGGACCGGGGAGCTGTTTTTT
j_call: TRBJ2-2
v_call: TRBV5-1
clone_size: once
d_call: TRBD1

cdr3_aa: CASSARGGPGNTIYF
cdr3_nt: TGTGCCAGCAGCGCCCGGGGAGGGCCTGGAAACACCATATATTTT
j_call: TRBJ1-3
v_call: TRBV5-6
clone_size: once
d_call: -

cdr3_aa: CASSRGATYEQYF
cdr3_nt: TGTGCCAGCAGCCGGGGGGCCACCTACGAGCAGTACTTC
j_call: TRBJ2-7
v_call: TRBV25-1
clone_size: -
d_call: -

cdr3_aa: CASSLGGPAGGTKNIQYF
cdr3_nt: TGTGCCAGCAGCTTAGGGGGTCCAGCGGGAGGTACCAAAAACATTCAGTACTTC
j_call: TRBJ2-4
v_call: TRBV11-2
clone_size: few
d_call: TRBD2

cdr3_aa: CASSVGGRDREKAFF
cdr3_nt: TGTGCCAGCAGCGTGGGTGGTCGGGACAGGGAGAAAGCTTTCTTT
j_call: TRBJ1-1
v_call: TRBV9
clone_size: -
d_call: TRBD1

cdr3_aa: CASSLAGVGEKLFF
cdr3_nt: TGCGCCAGCAGCTTAGCAGGGGTGGGTGAAAAACTGTTTTTT
j_call: TRBJ1-4
v_call: TRBV5-1
clone_size: -
d_call: -

cdr3_aa: CASSVNRGLADTQYF
cdr3_nt: TGTGCCAGCAGCGTTAACAGGGGGCTGGCAGATACGCAGTATTTT
j_call: TRBJ2-3
v_call: TRBV27
clone_size: -
d_call: TRBD1

cdr3_aa: CASSGGTGGSEQYF
cdr3_nt: TGCGCCAGCAGCGGGGGGACAGGGGGGAGCGAGCAGTACTTC
j_call: TRBJ2-7
v_call: TRBV5-1
clone_size: -
d_call: TRBD1

cdr3_aa: CASSATSGRGYEQYF
cdr3_nt: TGTGCCAGCAGCGCGACTAGCGGGAGGGGTTACGAGCAGTACTTC
j_call: TRBJ2-7
v_call: TRBV2
clone_size: -
d_call: TRBD2

cdr3_aa: CASSDTNSGGGAKETQYF
cdr3_nt: TGTGCCAGCAGTGATACCAACTCGGGCGGGGGGGCCAAAGAGACCCAGTACTTC
j_call: TRBJ2-5
v_call: TRBV6-4
clone_size: -
d_call: TRBD2

cdr3_aa: CASSVASGSTSPLHF
cdr3_nt: TGTGCCAGCAGCGTAGCTTCAGGTTCCACCTCCCCCCTCCACTTT
j_call: TRBJ1-6
v_call: TRBV9
clone_size: -
d_call: -

cdr3_aa: CASTFWTGRNSPLHF
cdr3_nt: TGTGCCAGCACCTTTTGGACAGGGAGGAATTCCCCCCTCCACTTT
j_call: TRBJ1-6
v_call: TRBV5-6
clone_size: -
d_call: TRBD1

cdr3_aa: CASSLVGLAGPRENEQFF
cdr3_nt: TGTGCCAGCAGCTTAGTAGGACTAGCGGGGCCCCGGGAGAATGAGCAGTTCTTC
j_call: TRBJ2-1
v_call: TRBV11-3
clone_size: -
d_call: TRBD2

cdr3_aa: CASSESGRVNTEAFF
cdr3_nt: TGTGCCAGCAGTGAATCCGGCAGGGTCAACACTGAAGCTTTCTTT
j_call: TRBJ1-1
v_call: TRBV2
clone_size: -
d_call: -

cdr3_aa: CASSEPFYEQYF
cdr3_nt: TGTGCCAGCAGTGAACCCTTCTACGAGCAGTACTTC
j_call: TRBJ2-7
v_call: TRBV6-1
clone_size: few
d_call: -

cdr3_aa: CAWSPGVSEKLFF
cdr3_nt: TGTGCCTGGAGCCCAGGGGTGAGCGAAAAACTGTTTTTT
j_call: TRBJ1-4
v_call: TRBV30
clone_size: -
d_call: -

cdr3_aa: CASSFQQTNTEAFF
cdr3_nt: TGTGCCAGCAGCTTTCAACAGACGAACACTGAAGCTTTCTTT
j_call: TRBJ1-1
v_call: TRBV5-6
clone_size: -
d_call: -

cdr3_aa: CASSLGQGTYNEQFF
cdr3_nt: TGCGCCAGCAGCTTGGGACAGGGGACCTACAATGAGCAGTTCTTC
j_call: TRBJ2-1
v_call: TRBV5-1
clone_size: -
d_call: TRBD1

cdr3_aa: CASSLSISAGAYNEQFF
cdr3_nt: TGTGCCAGCAGCCTAAGTATCAGCGCGGGGGCCTACAATGAGCAGTTCTTC
j_call: TRBJ2-1
v_call: TRBV9
clone_size: few
d_call: TRBD2

cdr3_aa: CASSMGTGIGGYTF
cdr3_nt: TGTGCCAGTAGTATGGGAACAGGGATCGGAGGCTACACCTTC
j_call: TRBJ1-2
v_call: TRBV19
clone_size: -
d_call: -

cdr3_aa: CASSTPGQVLTGELFF
cdr3_nt: TGTGCCAGCAGCACACCGGGACAGGTTCTAACCGGGGAGCTGTTTTTT
j_call: TRBJ2-2
v_call: TRBV11-3
clone_size: -
d_call: TRBD1

cdr3_aa: CASSSPGQNSPLHF
cdr3_nt: TGTGCCAGCAGTTCACCGGGACAGAATTCACCCCTCCACTTT
j_call: TRBJ1-6
v_call: TRBV6-5
clone_size: -
d_call: TRBD1

cdr3_aa: CASSLGGGGIAGELFF
cdr3_nt: TGTGCCAGCAGCTTAGGCGGCGGGGGGATAGCCGGGGAGCTGTTTTTT
j_call: TRBJ2-2
v_call: TRBV11-2
clone_size: once
d_call: TRBD2

cdr3_aa: CASSQVGQGFNEQYF
cdr3_nt: TGTGCCAGCAGCCAAGTTGGCCAGGGGTTTAACGAGCAGTACTTC
j_call: TRBJ2-7
v_call: TRBV4-2
clone_size: -
d_call: -

cdr3_aa: CASSLEGTSGYEQYF
cdr3_nt: TGCGCCAGCAGCTTGGAAGGGACTAGCGGCTACGAGCAGTACTTC
j_call: TRBJ2-7
v_call: TRBV5-1
clone_size: -
d_call: TRBD2

cdr3_aa: CASSQYIYTEAFF
cdr3_nt: TGCGCCAGCAGCCAATACATTTACACTGAAGCTTTCTTT
j_call: TRBJ1-1
v_call: TRBV4-1
clone_size: -
d_call: -

cdr3_aa: CASSPGAGYTF
cdr3_nt: TGTGCCAGCAGCCCAGGGGCTGGCTACACCTTC
j_call: TRBJ1-2
v_call: TRBV6-5
clone_size: few
d_call: -

cdr3_aa: CASSLVASNTEAFF
cdr3_nt: TGTGCCAGCAGCTTAGTAGCCAGTAACACTGAAGCTTTCTTT
j_call: TRBJ1-1
v_call: TRBV11-3
clone_size: -
d_call: -

cdr3_aa: CASSLEGTYRDTQYF
cdr3_nt: TGCGCCAGCAGCTTGGAGGGGACATATAGGGATACGCAGTATTTT
j_call: TRBJ2-3
v_call: TRBV5-1
clone_size: -
d_call: -

cdr3_aa: CASSLYVGGVLEQFF
cdr3_nt: TGTGCCAGCAGTTTATATGTCGGGGGGGTCCTTGAGCAGTTCTTC
j_call: TRBJ2-1
v_call: TRBV27
clone_size: -
d_call: TRBD2

cdr3_aa: CASSNTDKTGDHNYGYTF
cdr3_nt: TGTGCCAGCAGCAATACTGACAAAACAGGGGACCATAACTATGGCTACACCTTC
j_call: TRBJ1-2
v_call: TRBV21-1
clone_size: few
d_call: -

cdr3_aa: CASSYVGQTYEQYF
cdr3_nt: TGTGCCAGCAGTTACGTGGGACAGACTTACGAGCAGTACTTC
j_call: TRBJ2-7
v_call: TRBV6-5
clone_size: -
d_call: TRBD1

cdr3_aa: CASSFEPNTGELFF
cdr3_nt: TGTGCCAGCAGTTTTGAGCCTAACACCGGGGAGCTGTTTTTT
j_call: TRBJ2-2
v_call: TRBV9
clone_size: -
d_call: -

cdr3_aa: CASSHQLAGADTQYF
cdr3_nt: TGCGCCAGCAGCCACCAACTAGCGGGGGCGGATACGCAGTATTTT
j_call: TRBJ2-3
v_call: TRBV4-1
clone_size: -
d_call: TRBD2

cdr3_aa: CASSYIELNTEAFF
cdr3_nt: TGTGCCAGCAGTTACATAGAATTGAACACTGAAGCTTTCTTT
j_call: TRBJ1-1
v_call: TRBV6-6
clone_size: few
d_call: -

cdr3_aa: CASSSGQGNTYEQYF
cdr3_nt: TGTGCCAGCAGTTCGGGACAGGGGAACACCTACGAGCAGTACTTC
j_call: TRBJ2-7
v_call: TRBV6-5
clone_size: -
d_call: TRBD1

cdr3_aa: CASREGHGNTEAFF
cdr3_nt: TGTGCCAGCAGGGAAGGACACGGTAACACTGAAGCTTTCTTT
j_call: TRBJ1-1
v_call: TRBV6-1
clone_size: -
d_call: -

cdr3_aa: CASSLTSEGETQYF
cdr3_nt: TGCGCCAGCAGCTTAACTAGCGAGGGAGAGACCCAGTACTTC
j_call: TRBJ2-5
v_call: TRBV5-1
clone_size: -
d_call: TRBD2

cdr3_aa: CASSWLAAYEQYF
cdr3_nt: TGTGCCAGCAGTTGGCTAGCGGCCTACGAGCAGTACTTC
j_call: TRBJ2-7
v_call: TRBV28
clone_size: -
d_call: TRBD2

cdr3_aa: CASSLRTGKPYEQYF
cdr3_nt: TGTGCCAGCAGCTTGAGGACAGGGAAACCTTACGAGCAGTACTTC
j_call: TRBJ2-7
v_call: TRBV11-3
clone_size: once
d_call: TRBD1